This T cell receptor (beta chain) emerged from a study of OX40 agonist ivuxolimab in advanced cancers. Whole-study context: At roughly 83% male, the cohort had a mean age of approximately 60 years, ranging from about 23 to 80. Partial response was recorded in three patients: one hepatocellular carcinoma and two cutaneous melanoma cases.

Germline CDR1 SQVTM, CDR2 ANQGSEA. The V gene lost 8 bases and the J gene lost 4 bases, with 9 bases spanning the gap. The CDR3 extends over 11 amino acids. Patients were ineligible given autoimmune disease history or systemic immunosuppression. Profiled with immunoSEQ multiplex PCR; TCRdb holds only in-frame clones, not every one. The repertoire holds over 55,000 clones, 91% seen once, with 13% to 15% in the top ten. The chain carries TRBV29-1 and TRBJ2-1; D gene uncertain. This sample comprised CD4+ or CD8+ T cells sorted from blood, obtained in a trial of the OX40 agonist ivuxolimab. The receptor was isolated from an adult with an advanced solid tumor such as melanoma, head and neck, liver or kidney cancer. CDR3 protein: CSYRVYNEQFF. The CDR3 bases are TGCAGCTATCGGGTTTACAATGAGCAGTTCTTC.